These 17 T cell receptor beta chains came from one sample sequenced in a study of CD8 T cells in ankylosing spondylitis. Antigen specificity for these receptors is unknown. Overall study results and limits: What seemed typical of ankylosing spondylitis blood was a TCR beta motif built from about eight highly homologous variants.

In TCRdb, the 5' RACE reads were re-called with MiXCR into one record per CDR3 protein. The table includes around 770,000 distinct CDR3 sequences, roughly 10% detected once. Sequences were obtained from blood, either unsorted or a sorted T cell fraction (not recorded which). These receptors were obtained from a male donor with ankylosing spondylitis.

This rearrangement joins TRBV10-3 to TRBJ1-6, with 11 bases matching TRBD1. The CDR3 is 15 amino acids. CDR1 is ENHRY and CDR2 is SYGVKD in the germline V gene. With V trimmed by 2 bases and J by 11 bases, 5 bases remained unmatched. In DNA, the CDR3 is TGTGCCATCAGTGAGGGGACAGGGGGGTTCGCACCCCTCCACTTT. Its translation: CAISEGTGGFAPLHF.

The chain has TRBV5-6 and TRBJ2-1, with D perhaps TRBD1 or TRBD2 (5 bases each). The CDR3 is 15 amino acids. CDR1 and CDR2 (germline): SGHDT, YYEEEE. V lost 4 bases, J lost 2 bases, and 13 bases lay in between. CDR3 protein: CASSPGPPTYNEQFF. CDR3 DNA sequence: TGTGCCAGCAGCCCGGGACCCCCGACCTACAATGAGCAGTTCTTC. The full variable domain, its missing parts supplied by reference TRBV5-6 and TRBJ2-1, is DAGVTQSPTHLIKTRGQQVTLRCSPKSGHDTVSWYQQALGQGPQFIFQYYEEEERQRGNFPDRFSGHQFPNYSSELNVNALLLGDSALYLCASSPGPPTYNEQFFGPGTRLTVL.

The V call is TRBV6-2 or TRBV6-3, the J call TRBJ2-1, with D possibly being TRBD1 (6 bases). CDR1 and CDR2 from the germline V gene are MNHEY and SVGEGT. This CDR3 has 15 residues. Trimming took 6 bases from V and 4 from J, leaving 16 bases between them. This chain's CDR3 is CASSPWGHAYNEQFF. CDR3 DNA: TGTGCCAGCAGCCCCTGGGGACACGCTTACAATGAGCAGTTCTTC.

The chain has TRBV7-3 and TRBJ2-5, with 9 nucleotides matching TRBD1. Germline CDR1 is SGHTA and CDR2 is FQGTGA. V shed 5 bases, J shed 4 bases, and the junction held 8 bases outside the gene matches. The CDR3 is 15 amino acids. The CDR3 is CASSHGDREGETQYF. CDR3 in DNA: TGTGCCAGCAGCCACGGGGACAGGGAGGGAGAGACCCAGTACTTC.

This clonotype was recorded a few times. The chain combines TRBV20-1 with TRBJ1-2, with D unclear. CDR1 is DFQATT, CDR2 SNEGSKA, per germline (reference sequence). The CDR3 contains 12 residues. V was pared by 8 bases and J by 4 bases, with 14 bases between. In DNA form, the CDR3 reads TGCAGTTTCACTATCTCGACCTATGGCTACACCTTC. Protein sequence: CSFTISTYGYTF.

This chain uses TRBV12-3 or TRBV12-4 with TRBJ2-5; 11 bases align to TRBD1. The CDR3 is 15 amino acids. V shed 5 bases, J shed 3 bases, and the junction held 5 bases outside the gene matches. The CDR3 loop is CASSTGTGGKETQYF. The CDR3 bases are TGTGCCAGCAGTACCGGGACAGGGGGGAAAGAGACCCAGTACTTC.

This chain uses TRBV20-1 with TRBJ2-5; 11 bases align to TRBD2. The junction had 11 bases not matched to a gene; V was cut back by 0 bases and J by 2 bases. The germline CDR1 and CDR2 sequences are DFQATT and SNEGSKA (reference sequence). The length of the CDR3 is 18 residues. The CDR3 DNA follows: TGCAGTGCTAGAGATCCCACACTAGCGGGAGTAAGACAAGAGACCCAGTACTTC. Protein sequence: CSARDPTLAGVRQETQYF.

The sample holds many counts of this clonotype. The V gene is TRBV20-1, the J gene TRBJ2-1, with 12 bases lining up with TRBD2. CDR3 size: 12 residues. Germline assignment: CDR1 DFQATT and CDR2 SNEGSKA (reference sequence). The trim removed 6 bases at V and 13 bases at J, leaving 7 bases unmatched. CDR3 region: CSARTSGMLQFF. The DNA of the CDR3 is TGCAGTGCCCGGACTAGCGGGATGTTACAGTTCTTC.

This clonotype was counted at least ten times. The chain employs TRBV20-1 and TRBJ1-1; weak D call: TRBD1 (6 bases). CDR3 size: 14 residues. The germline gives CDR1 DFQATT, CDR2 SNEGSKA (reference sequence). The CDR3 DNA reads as TGCAGGATTAAACAGGGTAGTGGGAACACTGAAGCTTTCTTT. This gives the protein CRIKQGSGNTEAFF.

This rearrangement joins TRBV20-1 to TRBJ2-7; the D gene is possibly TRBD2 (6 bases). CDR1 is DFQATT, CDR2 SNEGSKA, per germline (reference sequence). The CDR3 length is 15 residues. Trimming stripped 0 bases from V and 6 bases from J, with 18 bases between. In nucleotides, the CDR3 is TGCAGTGCTAGAGATCGGAGACTAGGCGTCGTCGAGCAGTACTTC. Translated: CSARDRRLGVVEQYF.

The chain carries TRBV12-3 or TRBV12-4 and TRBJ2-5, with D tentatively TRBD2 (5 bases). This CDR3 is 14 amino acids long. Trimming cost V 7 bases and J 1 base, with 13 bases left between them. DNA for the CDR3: TGTGCCAGCACCCCACCGGGGTTCCAAGAGACCCAGTACTTC. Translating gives CASTPPGFQETQYF.

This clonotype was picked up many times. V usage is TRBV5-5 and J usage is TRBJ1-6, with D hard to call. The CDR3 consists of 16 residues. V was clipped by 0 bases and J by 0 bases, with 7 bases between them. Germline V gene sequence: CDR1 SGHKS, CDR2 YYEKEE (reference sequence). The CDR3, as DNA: TGTGCCAGCAGCTTGGCCCCGAGCTCCTATAATTCACCCCTCCACTTT. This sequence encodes CASSLAPSSYNSPLHF. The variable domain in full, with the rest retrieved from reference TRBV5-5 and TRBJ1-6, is DAGVTQSPTHLIKTRGQQVTLRCSPISGHKSVSWYQQVLGQGPQFIFQYYEKEERGRGNFPDRFSARQFPNYSSELNVNALLLGDSALYLCASSLAPSSYNSPLHFGNGTRLTVT.

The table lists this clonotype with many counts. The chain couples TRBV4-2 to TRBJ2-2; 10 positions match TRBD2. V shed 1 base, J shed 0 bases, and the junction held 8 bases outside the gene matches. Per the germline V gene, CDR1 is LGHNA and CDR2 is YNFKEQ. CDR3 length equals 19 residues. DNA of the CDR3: TGTGCCAGCAGCCAAGCAAGGCTAGCGGGGGCCTCGAACACCGGGGAGCTGTTTTTT. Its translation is CASSQARLAGASNTGELFF.

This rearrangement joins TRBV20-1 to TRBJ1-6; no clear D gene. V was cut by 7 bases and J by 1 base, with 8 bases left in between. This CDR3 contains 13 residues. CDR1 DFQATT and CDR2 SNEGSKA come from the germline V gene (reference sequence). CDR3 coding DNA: TGCAGTGTTTCACATTCCTATAATTCACCCCTCCACTTT. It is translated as CSVSHSYNSPLHF.

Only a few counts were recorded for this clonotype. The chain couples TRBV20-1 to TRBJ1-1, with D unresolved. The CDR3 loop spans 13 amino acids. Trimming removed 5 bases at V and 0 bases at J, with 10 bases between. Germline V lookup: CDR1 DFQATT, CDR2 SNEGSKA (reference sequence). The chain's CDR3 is CSALTRVNTEAFF. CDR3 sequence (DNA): TGCAGTGCTCTGACACGAGTGAACACTGAAGCTTTCTTT.

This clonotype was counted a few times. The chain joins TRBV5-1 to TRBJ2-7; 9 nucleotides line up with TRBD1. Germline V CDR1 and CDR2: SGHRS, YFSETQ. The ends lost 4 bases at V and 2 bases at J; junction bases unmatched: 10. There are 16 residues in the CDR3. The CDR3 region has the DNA TGCGCCAGCAGCACCGGGACAGGGTCCTTTCCCTACGAGCAGTACTTC. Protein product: CASSTGTGSFPYEQYF.

The CDR3 reads CASSPTTATKNIQYF. The CDR3 region has the DNA TGCGCCAGCAGCCCAACGACCGCAACCAAAAACATTCAGTACTTC. V and J are TRBV5-1 and TRBJ2-4; unclear D gene. The CDR3 loop spans 15 amino acids. Trimming stripped 4 bases from V and 2 bases from J, with 13 bases between. Germline V gene lookup returns CDR1 SGHRS and CDR2 YFSETQ.